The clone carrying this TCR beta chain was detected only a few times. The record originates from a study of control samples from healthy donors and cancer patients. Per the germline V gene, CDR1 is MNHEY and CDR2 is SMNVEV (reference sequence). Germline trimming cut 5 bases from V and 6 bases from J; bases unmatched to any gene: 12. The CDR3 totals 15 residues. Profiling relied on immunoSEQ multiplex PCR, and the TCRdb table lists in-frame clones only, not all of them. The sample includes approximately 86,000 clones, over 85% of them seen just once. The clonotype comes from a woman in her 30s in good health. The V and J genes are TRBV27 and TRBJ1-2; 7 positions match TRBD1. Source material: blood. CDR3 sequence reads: CASSVTGAARDGYTF. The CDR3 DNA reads TGTGCCAGCAGTGTAACAGGGGCCGCTCGGGATGGCTACACCTTC.